These T cell receptor beta chains were read from a single sample in a study of OX40 agonist ivuxolimab in advanced cancers. TCRdb's copy holds only in-frame clones and misses some; the assay was immunoSEQ multiplex PCR. The repertoire holds approximately 60,000 clones, with around 87% as singletons. The sample here was CD4+ or CD8+ T cells sorted from blood, taken in a trial of the OX40 agonist ivuxolimab. The origin of the receptors is an adult with an advanced solid tumor such as melanoma, head and neck, liver or kidney cancer. The conserved cysteine and the conserved F or W are not part of the CDR3 here.

TRBV18,ASSPPGRTHEQY
TRBV5-4,ASSRRGGTSNEKLF
TRBV2,ASSGTSGGGGELF
TRBV7-9,ASSLDIRVNTIY
TRBV18,ASTDRGYTGELF
TRBV7-3,ASSKYGTGANVLT
TRBV9,ASSVELGTEAF
TRBV15,ASTSGERPYTDEQF
TRBV4-3,ASSPGFGSNQPQH
TRBV10-3,AIGGRGDEKLF
TRBV9,ASSVGGGPLH
TRBV20-1,SAFLDTEAF
TRBV4-2,ASSHRASNQPQH
TRBV18,ASSPQGSNQPQH
TRBV19,ASSRYTGGAGANVLT
TRBV12-5,ASGFTRNEQF
TRBV4-1,ASSQDLFGLAARVLEQY
TRBV28,ASSRLDRSNYGYT
TRBV2,ASSRLAGVTDTQY
TRBV5-4,ASSLIRDSTYEQY
TRBV5-1,ASSSHLLAGAYNEQF
TRBV6-5,ASSATGYYGYT
TRBV2,ASSRWGQPQH
TRBV7-8,ASSLELAGYNEQF
TRBV6-6,ASSRASGVMNTEAF
TRBV9,ASSVDIAEPYEQY
TRBV10-3,AAGLTDTQY
TRBV11-2,ASSLDRIGNYGYT
TRBV29-1,SVPGQGTETQY
TRBV5-1,ASSANRVEGYT
TRBV7-9,ASSLQLNTEAF
TRBV7-9,ASSFLKDSGTEAF
TRBV4-1,ASSRTGTGVNTGELF
TRBV6-5,ASSVGTDAELY
TRBV27,ASSPRAGGPYEQY
TRBV5-1,ASTERGTSYNEQF
TRBV19,ASRSGAFMNTEAF
TRBV2,ASSSTGQGIYGYT
TRBV7-7,ASSFSGGRNNEQF
TRBV7-9,ASSPSGRESSGNTIY
TRBV6-1,ASRNTPGQGGGYT
TRBV19,ASGAGGGYNEQF
TRBV5-6,ASSSPGQGYEQY
TRBV19,ASSAPLGTNQPQH
TRBV11-1,ASSLAGGFGTEAF
TRBV6-5,ASSHGRGHEQY
TRBV18,ASSAEQVYEQY
TRBV7-9,ASSQAEKLF
TRBV19,ASSIMDRASWENYGYT
TRBV6-1,ASSEAARLSEQF
TRBV7-3,ASSPRGGGANVLT
TRBV6-1,ASRESDFSSYEQY
TRBV5-6,ASSFRGTSSYEQY
TRBV5-4,ASSSTGDGNGELF
TRBV5-1,ASSPGQSEKLF